This is a list of T cell receptor beta chains from one sample in a study of T cell responses to AZD1222 COVID-19 vaccine. Repertoires were generated with immunoSEQ multiplex PCR, while TCRdb's copy carries only in-frame clones and drops some. The data contain around 70,000 clones, approximately 90% of them singletons. The sample was peripheral blood, taken 28 days after the second dose of the MenACWY control vaccine. The receptors here all came from an adult who received the MenACWY meningococcal vaccine as a control. CDR3s include the opening cysteine and the closing phenylalanine or tryptophan. The D gene is left open where the match is weak. The size field is filled for only some rows; it gives once, few, many or a size class.

>14|TRBJ1-4|TRBV3-1/TRBV3-2|TRBD1|once
CASSPGQGWGKLFF
TGTGCCAGCAGCCCGGGACAGGGGTGGGGAAAACTGTTTTTT
>15|TRBJ1-1|TRBV28|TRBD1|.
CAIQGPGTANTEAFF
TGTGCCATACAGGGCCCCGGGACAGCAAACACTGAAGCTTTCTTT
>15|TRBJ2-3|TRBV6-4|TRBD2|once
CASSEERGSTDTQYF
TGTGCCAGCAGTGAGGAGCGGGGAAGCACAGATACGCAGTATTTT
>13|TRBJ1-5|TRBV7-9|.|once
CASSPIQGQPQHF
TGTGCCAGCAGCCCGATACAGGGTCAGCCCCAGCATTTT
>15|TRBJ2-7|TRBV23-1|.|.
CASSQSEEGSYEQYF
TGCGCCAGCAGTCAATCGGAGGAGGGGTCCTACGAGCAGTACTTC
>12|TRBJ2-5|TRBV5-8|.|.
CASSSDGETQYF
TGTGCCAGCAGCTCGGACGGAGAGACCCAGTACTTC
>17|TRBJ2-4|TRBV7-2|.|.
CASSLVGGRTYPYIQYF
TGTGCCAGCAGCTTAGTGGGGGGACGGACCTATCCCTACATTCAGTACTTC
>13|TRBJ1-2|TRBV7-9|.|few
CASSLAGPGGYTF
TGTGCCAGCAGCTTAGCAGGGCCCGGGGGCTACACCTTC
>14|TRBJ1-5|TRBV19|.|.
CASSIGSSAQPQHF
TGTGCCAGTAGTATAGGGTCTTCGGCCCAGCCCCAGCATTTT
>17|TRBJ1-5|TRBV28|TRBD1|.
CASSPFRTGQSNQPQHF
TGTGCCAGCAGTCCTTTTCGGACAGGCCAGAGCAATCAGCCCCAGCATTTT
>17|TRBJ2-1|TRBV7-3|TRBD2|.
CASSSAPTSGGRQGQFF
TGTGCCAGCAGCTCCGCCCCGACTAGCGGGGGCCGACAAGGGCAGTTCTTC
>13|TRBJ2-5|TRBV29-1|TRBD1|.
CSVSDRGPQTQYF
TGCAGCGTTTCCGACAGGGGGCCACAGACCCAGTACTTC
>15|TRBJ2-7|TRBV28|.|.
CASSRRGAPGYEQYF
TGTGCCAGCAGTAGGAGGGGGGCCCCGGGGTACGAGCAGTACTTC
>12|TRBJ2-1|TRBV11-2|.|.
CASSPAYNEQFF
TGTGCCAGCAGCCCCGCTTACAATGAGCAGTTCTTC
>13|TRBJ1-2|TRBV7-3|TRBD1|.
CASSSGTGNGYTF
TGTGCCAGCAGCTCCGGGACAGGGAATGGCTACACCTTC
>12|TRBJ2-7|TRBV6-6|.|.
CASSYSIHEQYF
TGTGCCAGCAGTTACTCGATCCACGAGCAGTACTTC
>13|TRBJ2-3|TRBV7-9|TRBD1|.
CASQGASTDTQYF
TGTGCCAGCCAGGGGGCGAGCACAGATACGCAGTATTTT
>16|TRBJ1-2|TRBV28|TRBD1|.
CASSLFGTGSNYGYTF
TGTGCCAGCAGTTTATTCGGGACAGGTTCTAACTATGGCTACACCTTC
>15|TRBJ2-2|TRBV9|.|.
CASSVVNSDTGELFF
TGTGCCAGCAGCGTAGTTAACTCCGACACCGGGGAGCTGTTTTTT
>12|TRBJ1-1|TRBV28|.|.
CASLGVTTEAFF
TGTGCCAGCCTGGGGGTTACCACTGAAGCTTTCTTT
>15|TRBJ2-7|TRBV7-6|.|.
CASSLYSRGDYEQYF
TGTGCCAGCAGCTTATATTCCAGGGGAGACTACGAGCAGTACTTC
>13|TRBJ1-4|TRBV28|.|.
CASLSPGDEKLFF
TGTGCCAGCTTAAGCCCGGGGGATGAAAAACTGTTTTTT
>20|TRBJ1-1|TRBV4-3|TRBD1|.
CASSQEGIGQGAVGNTEAFF
TGCGCCAGCAGCCAAGAAGGCATCGGGCAGGGGGCTGTAGGGAACACTGAAGCTTTCTTT
>16|TRBJ2-3|TRBV2|.|.
CASSRAMAVNTDTQYF
TGTGCCAGCAGCCGCGCGATGGCGGTTAACACAGATACGCAGTATTTT
>15|TRBJ2-1|TRBV7-3|.|.
CASSFGMARDGEQFF
TGTGCCAGCAGCTTTGGTATGGCCCGAGATGGTGAGCAGTTCTTC
>17|TRBJ2-7|TRBV5-1|TRBD1|few
CASSLLRPGQSINEQYF
TGCGCCAGCAGCTTGCTACGACCGGGACAGAGTATAAACGAGCAGTACTTC
>15|TRBJ2-7|TRBV7-2|.|.
CASSLGAGTSYEQYF
TGTGCCAGCAGCTTAGGGGCGGGGACCTCCTACGAGCAGTACTTC
>13|TRBJ1-4|TRBV29-1|.|.
CSVDSGQNEKLFF
TGCAGCGTGGACTCGGGCCAGAATGAAAAACTGTTTTTT
>15|TRBJ1-4|TRBV9|.|.
CASSAFQGILEKLFF
TGTGCCAGCAGCGCCTTCCAGGGGATTCTTGAAAAACTGTTTTTT
>13|TRBJ1-2|TRBV24-1|.|.
CATRTDPRYGYTF
TGTGCCACCCGGACAGACCCTCGCTATGGCTACACCTTC
>15|TRBJ2-7|TRBV2|.|.
CASRATPDLAYEQYF
TGTGCCAGCAGGGCCACCCCCGACCTAGCCTACGAGCAGTACTTC
>13|TRBJ1-6|TRBV15|.|.
CATSPLAYSPLHF
TGTGCCACCAGCCCCCTGGCTTATTCACCCCTCCACTTT
>16|TRBJ1-6|TRBV30|TRBD1|.
CAWARQGAIYNSPLHF
TGTGCCTGGGCAAGACAGGGGGCTATCTATAATTCACCCCTCCACTTT
>18|TRBJ1-5|TRBV27|TRBD1|.
CASRPRDRVNGGDQPQHF
TGTGCCAGCAGGCCCCGGGACAGGGTGAATGGTGGGGATCAGCCCCAGCATTTT
>14|TRBJ1-5|TRBV19|.|.
CASRLPYSNQPQHF
TGTGCCAGCAGGCTCCCTTATAGCAATCAGCCCCAGCATTTT
>11|TRBJ1-1|TRBV6-5|.|.
CASSGQTEAFF
TGTGCCAGCAGCGGACAGACTGAAGCTTTCTTT
>16|TRBJ1-4|TRBV10-3|.|.
CAISELSGTGNEKLFF
TGTGCCATCAGTGAGTTGTCCGGGACGGGGAATGAAAAACTGTTTTTT
>15|TRBJ2-6|TRBV6-5|.|once
CASSYSRAGANVLTF
TGTGCCAGCAGTTACTCCAGGGCTGGGGCCAACGTCCTGACTTTC
>14|TRBJ1-4|TRBV30|.|.
CAWGSKRTNEKLFF
TGTGCCTGGGGCTCAAAGAGGACTAATGAAAAACTGTTTTTT
>14|TRBJ1-6|TRBV27|.|.
CASLPRGARSPLHF
TGTGCCAGCCTCCCGCGGGGGGCCAGATCACCCCTCCACTTT
>15|TRBJ1-1|TRBV5-5|.|.
CASSFQQGRNTEAFF
TGTGCCAGCAGCTTCCAACAGGGTCGGAACACTGAAGCTTTCTTT
>11|TRBJ1-2|TRBV6-5|.|.
CASSSYYGYTF
TGTGCCAGCAGTTCGTATTATGGCTACACCTTC
>16|TRBJ1-2|TRBV11-2|.|.
CASSFSGFPGPGGYTF
TGTGCCAGCAGCTTTTCAGGGTTTCCAGGCCCAGGTGGCTACACCTTC
>14|TRBJ2-3|TRBV19|.|.
CASSIGGWGDTQYF
TGTGCCAGTAGTATAGGTGGATGGGGAGATACGCAGTATTTT
>13|TRBJ2-1|TRBV5-4|.|.
CASRPPTDNEQFF
TGTGCCAGCAGACCTCCGACAGACAATGAGCAGTTCTTC
>14|TRBJ1-3|TRBV11-3|.|.
CASSLGGPGNTIYF
TGTGCCAGCAGCTTAGGGGGACCCGGAAACACCATATATTTT
>14|TRBJ1-1|TRBV7-2|.|.
CASTPQAVNTEAFF
TGTGCCAGCACCCCACAGGCGGTGAACACTGAAGCTTTCTTT
>15|TRBJ1-3|TRBV6-5|.|.
CASSSTPASGNTIYF
TGTGCCAGCAGTTCTACACCCGCCTCTGGAAACACCATATATTTT
>12|TRBJ2-1|TRBV4-1|.|few
CASSRDGNEQFF
TGCGCCAGCAGCCGAGACGGCAATGAGCAGTTCTTC